These 22 T cell receptor beta chains share one sample of origin, sequenced in a study of T-cell memory formation after mild COVID-19 (dated by TCRdb to about 2021). Library generation was performed with 5' RACE. TCRdb lists the instrument as Illumina NovaSeq 6000. TCRdb reran the public reads through fastp at Q25 and MiXCR, keeping productive beta chains. Rows with a matching CDR3 protein are joined into one entry that keeps the most common DNA and genes. The sample records 200,000 to 250,000 distinct CDR3 sequences, just over 9.5% of which are singletons. Jointly, the top ten make up about 3.8% of the sample. What was sequenced was PBMCs or a T cell subset sorted from them (not recorded which). These receptors came from a man younger than 30 who had mild COVID-19 (a few samples of this study predate the infection). The sample titles of this study are shuffled in the database, so cell type and time point are left out; the donor was told from shared clones.

This clonotype appeared a single time. This chain uses TRBV30 with TRBJ2-3, with 12 bases aligning to TRBD2. The CDR3 is made up of 15 amino acids. With 3 bases clipped from V and 3 bases from J, the junction kept 4 bases outside the gene matches. Germline V lookup: CDR1 GTSNPN, CDR2 SVGIG (reference sequence). CDR3 sequence reads: CAWRLAGGSTDTQYF. In nucleotides, the CDR3 is TGTGCCTGGAGACTAGCGGGGGGATCAACAGATACGCAGTATTTT.

This clonotype was recorded a few times. The chain links TRBV6-5 to TRBJ2-7; 10 bases agree with TRBD1. V lost 4 bases to trimming and J lost 4 bases; unmatched junction nucleotides: 4. In germline, CDR1 is MNHEY, CDR2 SVGAGI. This CDR3 has 14 amino acids. In nucleotides, the CDR3 is TGTGCCAGCAGTTTCCGGGACAGGGGTTACGAGCAGTACTTC. Its translation is CASSFRDRGYEQYF.

The chain recombines TRBV15 with TRBJ1-6; D gene uncertain. Germline assignment: CDR1 LNHNV and CDR2 YYDKDF (reference sequence). V was clipped by 3 bases and J by 4 bases, with 10 bases between them. CDR3 size: 15 residues. CDR3 sequence reads: CATSSDRLYNSPLHF. CDR3 DNA: TGTGCCACCAGCAGCGACCGTCTGTATAATTCACCCCTCCACTTT.

CDR3 DNA sequence: TGTGCCAGCAGCTCTTCAGGTGGGGGGAACACTGAAGCTTTCTTT. This sequence encodes CASSSSGGGNTEAFF. The chain carries TRBV7-9 and TRBJ1-1, with D perhaps TRBD1 (5 bases). The V gene lost 4 bases and the J gene lost 1 base, with 13 bases spanning the gap. The CDR3 is 15 residues long. CDR1 is SEHNR, CDR2 FQNEAQ, per germline (reference sequence).

In this sample, this clonotype turned up many times. CDR3 sequence (DNA): TGTGCCAGCAGTGCGGCGGGGTACGAGCAGTACGTC. Translated: CASSAAGYEQYV. This chain joins TRBV28 and TRBJ2-7, with D maybe TRBD2 (6 bases). The CDR3 covers 12 residues. The germline V gene has CDR1 MDHEN and CDR2 SYDVKM. V lost 5 bases, J lost 4 bases, and 9 bases lay in between.

This clonotype was seen ten or more times. The chain has TRBV4-3 and TRBJ2-2; D might be TRBD2 (6 bases). The CDR3 is made up of 14 amino acids. Per germline, CDR1 LGHNA and CDR2 YSLEER. Trimming took off 4 bases at V and 6 bases at J, with 12 bases between the two ends. The CDR3 region has the DNA TGCGCCAGCAGCCTGGCCGAGCGGGCCGGGGAGCTGTTTTTT. Translating it yields CASSLAERAGELFF.

This clonotype was detected only once. The rearrangement joins TRBV6-6 to TRBJ1-6, with 7 bases aligning to TRBD1. This CDR3 region has 15 residues. Trimming at V came to 6 bases and at J to 13 bases, leaving 15 bases not matched to a gene. The germline V gene has CDR1 MNHNY and CDR2 SVGAGI (reference sequence). The CDR3 sequence: CASRSPGQNLFPLHF. The CDR3 DNA follows: TGTGCCAGCAGGTCACCGGGACAGAATTTATTTCCCCTCCACTTT.

The chain uses TRBV30 and TRBJ2-1, with a possible D match to TRBD2 (5 bases). This CDR3 comprises 14 residues. Germline V CDR1 and CDR2: GTSNPN, SVGIG (reference sequence). V lost 5 bases, J lost 0 bases, and 11 bases lay in between. CDR3: CAWGPGFSYNEQFF. As DNA, the CDR3 is TGTGCCTGGGGTCCGGGGTTCTCCTACAATGAGCAGTTCTTC.

This chain joins TRBV5-4 and TRBJ1-2; D is undetermined. The V end lost 2 bases, the J end lost 0 bases, and 8 bases lay between the germline ends. Per germline, CDR1 SGHNT and CDR2 YYREEE (reference sequence). This CDR3 comprises 14 residues. Here the CDR3 DNA reads TGTGCCAGCAGCTTTGGAGGGCCTAACTATGGCTACACCTTC. It specifies CASSFGGPNYGYTF.

The chain is built from TRBV20-1 and TRBJ2-7; D is possibly TRBD1 or TRBD2 (5 bases each). CDR1 and CDR2 (germline): DFQATT, SNEGSKA (reference sequence). The V and J ends lost 3 bases and 6 bases respectively, with 15 bases between them. This CDR3 has 13 amino acids. The CDR3 protein is CSARGPLAGEQYV. CDR3 sequence (DNA): TGCAGTGCTAGGGGACCGCTTGCAGGCGAGCAGTACGTC.

The rearrangement links TRBV12-3 or TRBV12-4 to TRBJ1-1, with unresolved D. This CDR3 is 11 amino acids long. Trimming pared 2 bases from V and 9 bases from J, leaving 7 bases between. This CDR3 is CASSLLGQAFF. CDR3 in DNA: TGTGCCAGCAGTTTATTAGGTCAAGCTTTCTTT.

This clonotype appeared a few times. The V gene is TRBV18, the J gene TRBJ2-5; TRBD2 might be the D (7 bases). Germline CDR1 and CDR2: KGHSH and LQKENI. Trimming shortened V by 2 bases and J by 3 bases, and 13 bases separated the two germline ends. The CDR3 runs 15 residues. The CDR3 spells CASSPLAGAKETQYF. The CDR3 DNA sequence: TGTGCCAGCTCACCATTGGCGGGGGCCAAAGAGACCCAGTACTTC.

The chain employs TRBV7-2 and TRBJ2-7; the D gene is possibly TRBD2 (5 bases). V lost 1 base, J lost 5 bases, and 9 bases lay in between. The CDR3 has 13 amino acids. Germline V gives CDR1 SGHTA, CDR2 FQGNSA. The CDR3 DNA sequence: TGTGCCAGCAGCTTAGAAGCGGAAAACGAGCAGTACGTC. Its translation is CASSLEAENEQYV.

The chain employs TRBV9 and TRBJ2-3; 11 bases map to TRBD2. The germline CDR1 and CDR2 sequences are SGDLS and YYNGEE. Germline trimming cut 8 bases from V and 2 bases from J; bases unmatched to any gene: 7. The CDR3 is made up of 15 amino acids. The CDR3 sequence: CASCVAGGNTDTQYF. The CDR3 bases are TGTGCCAGTTGCGTAGCGGGGGGGAACACAGATACGCAGTATTTT.

Only a few counts were recorded for this clonotype. V gene TRBV11-2 combines with J gene TRBJ1-6; TRBD1 is a possible D gene (6 bases). The CDR3 is made up of 15 amino acids. Germline V gene data show CDR1 as SGHAT and CDR2 as FQNNGV. Between the trimmed V and J ends, which lost 7 bases and 7 bases, there was a span of 17 bases. The CDR3 region is CASTETQGLNSPLHF. The CDR3 bases are TGTGCCAGCACCGAGACACAGGGATTGAATTCACCCCTCCACTTT.

This clonotype was picked up a small number of times. The rearrangement uses TRBV4-3 and TRBJ2-1; weak D call: TRBD2 (6 bases). This CDR3 is 15 amino acids long. CDR1 and CDR2 from the germline V gene are LGHNA and YSLEER. V lost 0 bases and J lost 4, with 10 bases in between. The CDR3 coding sequence is TGCGCCAGCAGCCAAGATGCCGGGGGATACAATGAGCAGTTCTTC. Translated: CASSQDAGGYNEQFF.

This clonotype has a handful of counts. The rearrangement links TRBV29-1 to TRBJ1-5, with a weak D call TRBD1 (5 bases). CDR3 length equals 14 residues. V was shortened by 7 bases and J by 6 bases, with 19 bases between the two germline ends. Per germline, CDR1 SQVTM and CDR2 ANQGSEA. CDR3 residues: CSASVGVEGQPQHF. In DNA form, the CDR3 reads TGCAGCGCGAGCGTGGGGGTTGAGGGTCAGCCCCAGCATTTT.

This clonotype showed up many times. The rearrangement links TRBV9 to TRBJ1-6, with D uncertain. The CDR3 totals 15 residues. In germline, CDR1 is SGDLS, CDR2 YYNGEE. Trimming shortened V by 4 bases and J by 13 bases, and 21 bases separated the two germline ends. The chain's CDR3 is CASSQEPRNAMPLHF. The CDR3 coding sequence is TGTGCCAGCAGCCAAGAACCGCGAAACGCTATGCCCCTCCACTTT.

The chain links TRBV9 to TRBJ2-1; 10 nucleotides line up with TRBD1. Germline CDR1 SGDLS, CDR2 YYNGEE. J gave up 9 bases and V 4 bases, and 7 bases lay outside the gene matches. The CDR3 spans 14 residues. CDR3 nucleotides: TGTGCCAGCAGCAAAGGGACAGGGGACACTGAGCAGTTCTTC. Encoded protein: CASSKGTGDTEQFF.

As for this clonotype: One end of the junction is discordant with germline, which a read error may explain. This chain connects TRBV25-1 to TRBJ2-5; possible D gene TRBD2, 6 bases. The CDR3 extends over 11 amino acids. Germline loops: CDR1 MGHDK, CDR2 SYGVNS. The CDR3 region is CASSARESQYF. The CDR3 DNA sequence: TGTGCCAGCAGTGCTCGGGAGAGCCAGTACTTC.

This clonotype was found a few times. The chain couples TRBV5-5 to TRBJ1-1, with TRBD1 matching 7 bases. CDR1 and CDR2 from the germline V gene are SGHKS and YYEKEE (reference sequence). The junction had 5 bases not matched to a gene; V was cut back by 0 bases and J by 6 bases. This CDR3 is built from 14 residues. CDR3 DNA: TGTGCCAGCAGCTTGGTGCTTCAGGGGGCTGAAGCTTTCTTT. It is translated as CASSLVLQGAEAFF.

This rearrangement joins TRBV5-1 to TRBJ2-7; no definite D call. V was trimmed by 5 bases and J by 3 bases, leaving 12 bases between them. Germline-derived CDR1 and CDR2 are SGHRS and YFSETQ. CDR3 size: 13 residues. The chain's CDR3 is CASRPGGDYEQYF. In DNA form, the CDR3 reads TGCGCCAGCAGGCCAGGTGGGGACTACGAGCAGTACTTC.